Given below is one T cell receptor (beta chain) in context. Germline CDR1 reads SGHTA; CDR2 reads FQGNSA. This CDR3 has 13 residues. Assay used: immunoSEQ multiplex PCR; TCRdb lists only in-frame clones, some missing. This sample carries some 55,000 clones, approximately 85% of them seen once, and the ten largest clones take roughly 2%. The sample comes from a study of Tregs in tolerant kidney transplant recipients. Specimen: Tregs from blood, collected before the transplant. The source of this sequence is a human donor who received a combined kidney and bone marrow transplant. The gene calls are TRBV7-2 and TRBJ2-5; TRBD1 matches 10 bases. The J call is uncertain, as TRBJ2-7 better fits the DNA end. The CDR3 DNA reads TGTGCCAGCAGCTGGACAGGGGGTAACGAGCAGTACTTC. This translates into CASSWTGGNEQYF.